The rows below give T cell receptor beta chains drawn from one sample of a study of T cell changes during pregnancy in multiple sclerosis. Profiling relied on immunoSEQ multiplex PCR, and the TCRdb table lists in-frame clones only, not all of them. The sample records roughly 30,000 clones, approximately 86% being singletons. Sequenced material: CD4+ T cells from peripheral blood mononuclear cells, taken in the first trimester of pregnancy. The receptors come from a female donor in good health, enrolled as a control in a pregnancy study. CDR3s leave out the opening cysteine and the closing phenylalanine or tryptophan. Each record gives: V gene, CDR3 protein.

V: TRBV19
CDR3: ASSIVGTVVGYGYT

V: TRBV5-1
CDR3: ASSPFPRGVRTDTQY

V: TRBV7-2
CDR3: ASSLAGQRSRSGANVLT

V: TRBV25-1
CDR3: ASRYGGSYEQY

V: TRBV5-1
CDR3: ASSRDRGRPGTEAF

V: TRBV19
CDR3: ASSIKGGLPYNEQF

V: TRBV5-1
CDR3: ASSSSGTPSSYNEQF

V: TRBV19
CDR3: ASSTQFIDQPQH

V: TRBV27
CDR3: ASSSFSGGLQQY

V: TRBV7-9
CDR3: ASSLTGDTEAF

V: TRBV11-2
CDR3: ASGQGVQETQY

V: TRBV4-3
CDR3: ASSQNRENNQPQH

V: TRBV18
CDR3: ASSPTGGPGTTEAF

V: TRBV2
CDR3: ASSERGYSGNTIY

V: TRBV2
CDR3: ASIIGQGVGEQY

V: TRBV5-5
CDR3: ASSRLRPEAF

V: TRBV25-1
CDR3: ASSGGQASYEQY

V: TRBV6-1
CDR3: ASSEAYVNTEAF

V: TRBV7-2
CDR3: ASSPEIVVASSYEQY

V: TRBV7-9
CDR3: ASSPGQVGQPQH

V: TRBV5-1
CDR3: ASSLGPLYGYT

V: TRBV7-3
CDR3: ASSRGQSTDTQY

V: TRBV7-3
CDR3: ASSQRLAGANEQF

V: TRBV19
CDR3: ASLDRGPTEAF

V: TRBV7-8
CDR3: ASSQGQGRSDTQY

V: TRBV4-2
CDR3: ASSQTGVGYGYT

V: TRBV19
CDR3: ASRYSGVREKLF

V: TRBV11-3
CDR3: ASSLVQGAGDEQF

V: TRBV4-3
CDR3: ASSQDIGGDGAYGYT

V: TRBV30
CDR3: AWSRGSEAF

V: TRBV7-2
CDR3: ASSLGGQNSPLH

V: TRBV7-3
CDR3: ASSPAWGGRTGELF

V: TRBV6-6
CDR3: ASNLDNQPQH

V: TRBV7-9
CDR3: ASSTGRLFNYGYT

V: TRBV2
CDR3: ASSGAFYGYT

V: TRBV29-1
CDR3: SVRRSGNTIY

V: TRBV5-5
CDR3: ASSLGRGRGYGYT